Shown below are 29 T cell receptor beta chains from a single sample sequenced in a study of sequential checkpoint blockade in melanoma. Generated by immunoSEQ multiplex PCR, the TCRdb table keeps only in-frame clones and is missing some. The sample records tens of thousands of clones, 32% being singletons. Treatment of the sample: randomized to nivolumab then ipilimumab (arm A) or the reverse (arm B). The material sequenced was tumor tissue (inferred from file names), taken from a patient given nivolumab and ipilimumab in sequence. These receptors all stem from a human donor with melanoma.

In this sample, this clone turned up a few times. The chain carries TRBV6-8 and TRBJ1-1; D may be TRBD1 (6 bases). The V gene's germline CDR1 is MNHGY and CDR2 SAAAGT. The CDR3 sequence is 12 residues long. V gave up 11 bases and J gave up 5 bases, with 15 bases separating them. The CDR3 sequence is CAAGRGETEAFF. The CDR3 DNA follows: TGTGCCGCGGGCAGGGGAGAAACTGAAGCTTTCTTT.

The table lists this clone with a few counts. This sequence joins TRBV11-3 and TRBJ2-2; D call uncertain. CDR3 size: 14 residues. V lost 3 bases to trimming and J lost 9 bases, with 14 bases between them. Germline loops: CDR1 SGHNT, CDR2 YENEEA. CDR3 region: CASSLPVATRELFF. DNA for the CDR3: TGTGCCAGCAGCTTGCCAGTGGCTACGAGGGAGCTGTTTTTT.

This sequence joins TRBV30 and TRBJ2-3; possibly TRBD2 for D (6 bases). Germline CDR1 is GTSNPN and CDR2 is SVGIG (reference sequence). V was trimmed by 2 bases and J by 1 base, leaving 13 bases between them. The CDR3 is 15 amino acids. The CDR3 nucleotides read TGTGCCTGGAGTCTCCTAGCGATTGGCACAGATACGCAGTATTTT. Translated: CAWSLLAIGTDTQYF.

The chain employs TRBV6-8 and TRBJ1-5; a weak D match, TRBD1 (6 bases). The CDR3 runs 13 residues. V was clipped by 10 bases and J by 2 bases, with 12 bases between them. Germline CDR1 reads MNHGY; CDR2 reads SAAAGT. Here the CDR3 DNA reads TGTGCCATCACTCCAGGGGGCAATCAGCCCCAGCATTTT. Protein: CAITPGGNQPQHF.

V usage is TRBV6-8 and J usage is TRBJ1-6; no clear D. Deletions cut 6 bases from V and 10 bases from J, with 16 bases between. CDR3 length equals 14 residues. In germline, CDR1 is MNHGY, CDR2 SAAAGT. The CDR3 DNA sequence: TGTGCCAGCAGCTCCGGCACCTTTGGGTCACCCCTCCACTTT. Its protein is CASSSGTFGSPLHF.

This clone was seen only once. The J gene is TRBJ2-7, the V gene TRBV18, with 8 nucleotides matching TRBD1. Germline V gene data show CDR1 as KGHSH and CDR2 as LQKENI. The V gene end was trimmed by 6 bases and the J gene end by 0 bases; junction bases not matched to a gene: 7. The CDR3 runs to 15 residues. The CDR3 loop is CASSPGTGLSYEQYF. CDR3 nucleotide sequence: TGTGCCAGCTCGCCCGGGACAGGTCTCTCCTACGAGCAGTACTTC.

This clone turned up a few times. This chain uses TRBV11-3 with TRBJ2-1, with TRBD2 identical over 9 bases. V dropped 1 base and J dropped 6; count of bases not matched to a gene: 4. Germline values: CDR1 SGHNT, CDR2 YENEEA. The CDR3 totals 15 residues. The CDR3 spells CASSLGLAGSNEQFF. CDR3 DNA: TGTGCCAGCAGCTTAGGGCTAGCGGGGAGCAATGAGCAGTTCTTC.

By share of the sample, this clone is medium-sized. The V call is TRBV30, the J call TRBJ1-4; a weak D match, TRBD1 (5 bases). This CDR3 is 14 amino acids long. The germline V and J ends were trimmed by 0 bases and 7 bases, with 12 bases remaining between them. Per the germline V gene, CDR1 is GTSNPN and CDR2 is SVGIG (reference sequence). CDR3: CAWSVVQGFEKLFF. As DNA, the CDR3 is TGTGCCTGGAGTGTAGTTCAGGGCTTTGAAAAACTGTTTTTT.

There are a few counts of this clone. The J gene is TRBJ2-7, the V gene TRBV28; 10 bases fit TRBD1. This CDR3 is 14 amino acids long. Unmatched junction bases numbered 4, after V lost 5 bases and J lost 3 bases. Germline V gene data show CDR1 as MDHEN and CDR2 as SYDVKM. CDR3 amino acids: CASSPGQGLYEQYF. CDR3 DNA: TGTGCCAGCAGTCCGGGACAGGGGCTCTACGAGCAGTACTTC. Looking up the rest from reference TRBV28 and TRBJ2-7 gives the full variable domain: DVKVTQSSRYLVKRTGEKVFLECVQDMDHENMFWYRQDPGLGLRLIYFSYDVKMKEKGDIPEGYSVSREKKERFSLILESASTNQTSMYLCASSPGQGLYEQYFGPGTRLTVT.

This chain links TRBV9 with TRBJ2-7; D remains unclear. The germline V gene has CDR1 SGDLS and CDR2 YYNGEE. The V and J ends lost 5 bases and 1 base respectively, with 7 bases between them. The CDR3 extends over 12 amino acids. The CDR3 loop reads CASSDFSYEQYF. The CDR3 region has the DNA TGTGCCAGCAGTGATTTTTCCTACGAGCAGTACTTC.

This clone occurred many times. The chain couples TRBV11-3 to TRBJ2-5; D possibly matches TRBD1 or TRBD2 (5 bases each). The V end lost 6 bases, the J end lost 4 bases, and 15 bases lay between the germline ends. Germline loops: CDR1 SGHNT, CDR2 YENEEA. The CDR3 contains 14 residues. The CDR3 loop is CASSRGADSETQYF. DNA of the CDR3: TGTGCCAGCAGTCGAGGGGCGGATTCAGAGACCCAGTACTTC.

This clone showed up just a few times. The chain couples TRBV10-3 to TRBJ2-1; D might be TRBD1 or TRBD2, each matching 7 bases. The CDR3 loop spans 17 amino acids. V lost 5 bases, J lost 0 bases, and 17 bases lay in between. In germline, CDR1 is ENHRY, CDR2 SYGVKD. CDR3 nucleotide sequence: TGTGCCATCAGTCCCAATTCAGGGGGGGCCTCCTACAATGAGCAGTTCTTC. Residues: CAISPNSGGASYNEQFF.

The rearrangement links TRBV19 to TRBJ2-1; D call uncertain. V was shortened by 9 bases and J by 0 bases, with 9 bases between the two germline ends. The CDR3 sequence is 13 residues long. Germline CDR1 is LNHDA and CDR2 is SQIVND (reference sequence). The CDR3 region is CASRGHSYNEQFF. CDR3 nucleotide sequence: TGTGCCAGCCGAGGCCACTCCTACAATGAGCAGTTCTTC.

This clone was detected ten times or more. The rearrangement uses TRBV9 and TRBJ2-1; 7 positions match TRBD1. The J segment lost 7 bases and the V segment lost 5 bases, leaving 12 bases of the junction unmatched. The CDR3 spans 15 residues. Per the germline V gene, CDR1 is SGDLS and CDR2 is YYNGEE. The CDR3 DNA is TGTGCCAGCAGTCTACAGGGGCATCCGAGGAATGAGCAGTTCTTC. It translates to CASSLQGHPRNEQFF.

This rearrangement joins TRBV5-1 to TRBJ1-1, with 7 bases aligning to TRBD1. This CDR3 region has 14 residues. V dropped 0 bases and J dropped 8; count of bases not matched to a gene: 7. Germline V gives CDR1 SGHRS, CDR2 YFSETQ. The CDR3 region is CASSLAPLQGEAFF. The CDR3 bases are TGCGCCAGCAGCTTGGCCCCCCTACAGGGGGAAGCTTTCTTT.

This chain connects TRBV11-3 to TRBJ2-7, with TRBD1 as a possible D gene (5 bases). Trimming shortened V by 5 bases and J by 6 bases, and 17 bases separated the two germline ends. Germline CDR1 reads SGHNT; CDR2 reads YENEEA. The CDR3 extends over 14 amino acids. The CDR3 DNA is TGTGCCAGCAGCCCCGCCCAGGGAAAAAGCGAGCAGTACTTC. Protein: CASSPAQGKSEQYF.

The rearrangement links TRBV23-1 to TRBJ1-1, with D unresolved. TRBV23-1 is an open reading frame, and its role is uncertain. CDR3 length: 13 amino acids. Trimming removed 6 bases from V and 9 bases from J, with 17 bases in between. The CDR3 DNA sequence: TGCGCCAGCAGCGACCCCCAGAGGATAAAAGCTTTCTTT. Amino acid sequence: CASSDPQRIKAFF.

This clone was counted a few times. The chain couples TRBV9 to TRBJ2-7; 8 bases align to TRBD1. This CDR3 contains 15 residues. In germline, CDR1 is SGDLS, CDR2 YYNGEE. V lost 4 bases, J lost 0 bases, and 6 bases stayed unmatched. CDR3 DNA: TGTGCCAGCAGCCCCTACAGGGGGAGCTCCTACGAGCAGTACTTC. Translation: CASSPYRGSSYEQYF. Full variable domain (outside the CDR3, taken from reference TRBV9 and TRBJ2-7): DSGVTQTPKHLITATGQRVTLRCSPRSGDLSVYWYQQSLDQGLQFLIQYYNGEERAKGNILERFSAQQFPDLHSELNLSSLELGDSALYFCASSPYRGSSYEQYFGPGTRLTVT.

The chain uses TRBV19 and TRBJ1-2; D is uncertain. V lost 4 bases and J lost 7, with 13 bases in between. The CDR3 totals 13 residues. In germline, CDR1 is LNHDA, CDR2 SQIVND (reference sequence). In DNA, the CDR3 is TGTGCCAGTAGTAGCCCCGGATCGGGTGGCTACACCTTC. Translating gives CASSSPGSGGYTF.

This clone was recorded only once. The chain has TRBV28 and TRBJ2-5; no firm D call. This CDR3 contains 12 residues. CDR1 and CDR2 from the germline V gene are MDHEN and SYDVKM. Trimming stripped 3 bases from V and 10 bases from J, with 12 bases between. This CDR3 is CASSFRRSDQYF. The CDR3 bases are TGTGCCAGCAGTTTTAGGCGGTCGGACCAGTACTTC.

At least ten counts were recorded for this clone. This chain uses TRBV6-8 with TRBJ1-1, with TRBD1 identical over 7 bases. The germline gives CDR1 MNHGY, CDR2 SAAAGT. CDR3 size: 17 residues. Trimming removed 5 bases from V and 0 bases from J; junction bases left unmatched: 12. For the CDR3, the DNA is TGTGCCAGCAGTGAGGGACAGCAGCTTCACATGAACACTGAAGCTTTCTTT. This gives the protein CASSEGQQLHMNTEAFF.

This clone was seen a handful of times. This sequence joins TRBV5-1 and TRBJ2-3; TRBD1 matches 7 bases. Germline CDR1 reads SGHRS; CDR2 reads YFSETQ. V was pared by 0 bases and J by 0 bases, with 1 base of the junction left unmatched. The CDR3 runs to 15 residues. The CDR3 protein is CASSLGDSSTDTQYF. The CDR3, as DNA: TGCGCCAGCAGCTTGGGGGACAGCAGCACAGATACGCAGTATTTT.

The V call is TRBV5-1, the J call TRBJ1-2, with D perhaps matching TRBD1 (6 bases). The V gene's germline CDR1 is SGHRS and CDR2 YFSETQ. This CDR3 has 16 residues. V lost 4 bases and J 2 bases, leaving 18 bases between the germline ends. CDR3 sequence reads: CASSRQKDSSNYGYTF. CDR3 DNA: TGCGCCAGCAGCCGACAAAAGGACAGTTCGAACTATGGCTACACCTTC.

This clone was picked up many times. The CDR3 DNA is TGTGCCAGCAGCCCACGACCGCAATACATGAACACTGAAGCTTTCTTT. Its protein product is CASSPRPQYMNTEAFF. The chain has TRBV11-3 and TRBJ1-1, with D hard to call. Germline values: CDR1 SGHNT, CDR2 YENEEA. The ends were cut back, 5 bases at V and 0 bases at J, with 16 bases in the middle. The CDR3 is made up of 16 amino acids. Full variable domain (rest looked up from reference TRBV11-3 and TRBJ1-1): EAGVVQSPRYKIIEKKQPVAFWCNPISGHNTLYWYLQNLGQGPELLIRYENEEAVDDSQLPKDRFSAERLKGVDSTLKIQPAELGDSAVYLCASSPRPQYMNTEAFFGQGTRLTVV.

The chain has TRBV19 and TRBJ2-7; 8 bases line up with TRBD1. The V gene's germline CDR1 is LNHDA and CDR2 SQIVND (reference sequence). V shed 5 bases, J shed 0 bases, and the junction held 3 bases outside the gene matches. The CDR3 is 14 residues long. CDR3 region: CASSFGQGSYEQYF. The CDR3, as DNA: TGTGCCAGTAGTTTCGGACAGGGCTCCTACGAGCAGTACTTC.

The chain is built from TRBV28 and TRBJ1-1; D remains ambiguous. Germline CDR1 is MDHEN and CDR2 is SYDVKM. The V gene lost 5 bases and the J gene lost 0 bases, with 13 bases spanning the gap. CDR3 size: 15 residues. The CDR3 DNA reads TGTGCCAGCAGTCCCCCGGACGGATTGAACACTGAAGCTTTCTTT. It encodes CASSPPDGLNTEAFF.

The chain has TRBV19 and TRBJ1-5; TRBD1 might be the D (5 bases). Germline lookup yields CDR1 LNHDA and CDR2 SQIVND (reference sequence). V lost 4 bases and J 6 bases, leaving 10 bases between the germline ends. CDR3 size: 13 residues. In DNA, the CDR3 is TGTGCCAGTAGTACGGGGGTTACTCAGCCCCAGCATTTT. It is translated as CASSTGVTQPQHF.

In this sample, this clone turned up a few times. The CDR3 reads CASSEQGLNTEAFF. The CDR3, as DNA: TGTGCCAGCAGTGAACAGGGTTTGAACACTGAAGCTTTCTTT. V gene TRBV11-3 combines with J gene TRBJ1-1, with D possibly being TRBD1 (6 bases). Per the germline V gene, CDR1 is SGHNT and CDR2 is YENEEA. The CDR3 spans 14 residues. Trimming removed 6 bases at V and 0 bases at J, with 11 bases between.

The chain is built from TRBV18 and TRBJ1-5, with unresolved D. V shed 0 bases and J shed 0 bases, with 6 bases lying between them. This CDR3 region has 15 residues. Germline CDR1 reads KGHSH; CDR2 reads LQKENI. The CDR3 coding sequence is TGTGCCAGCTCACCACCGATGGATAGCAATCAGCCCCAGCATTTT. Encoded protein: CASSPPMDSNQPQHF. The complete variable domain, with remaining parts taken from reference TRBV18 and TRBJ1-5, reads NAGVMQNPRHLVRRRGQEARLRCSPMKGHSHVYWYRQLPEEGLKFMVYLQKENIIDESGMPKERFSAEFPKEGPSILRIQQVVRGDSAAYFCASSPPMDSNQPQHFGDGTRLSIL.